This T cell receptor (beta chain) was obtained from a study of CXCR3-negative and CXCR3-positive naive CD8 T cells. Of note for this clonotype: The antigen is unknown.

The CDR3 is made up of 13 amino acids. TRB cDNA libraries were made by UMI-labeled 5' RACE. TCRdb re-called the 5' RACE reads, yielding one record per CDR3 amino acid sequence without DNA. Reported are tens of thousands of distinct CDR3 sequences; the ten largest clones contain around 9.6%. The study's findings and limits: Naive cells used TRBV-TRBJ genes in much the same way whether CXCR3-negative or CXCR3-positive; memory cells did not. Naive subsets showed comparable surface CD5, and TCR interaction strength was also inferred from TRB CDR3 physicochemistry.

The sequence derives from a human donor in good health. Some clones in this sample may be carry-over from other donors' samples. Material for sequencing was memory CD8+ T cells from blood. The chain combines TRBV12-3 or TRBV12-4 with TRBJ2-2; the TCRdb call, TRBD2, lacks DNA for checking. CDR3 loop: CASSPGGAVELFF.